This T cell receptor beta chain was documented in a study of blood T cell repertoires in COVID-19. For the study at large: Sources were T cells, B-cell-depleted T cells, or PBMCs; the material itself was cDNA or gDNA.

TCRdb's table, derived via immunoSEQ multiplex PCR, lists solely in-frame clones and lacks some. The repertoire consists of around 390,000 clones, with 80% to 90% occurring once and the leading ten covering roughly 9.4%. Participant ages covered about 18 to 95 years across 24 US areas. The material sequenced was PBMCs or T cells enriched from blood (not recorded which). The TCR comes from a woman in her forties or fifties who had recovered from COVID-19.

The CDR3 DNA follows: TGTGCCAGCGCGGGACCGATGAACACTGAAGCTTTCTTT. Translating it yields CASAGPMNTEAFF. V and J are TRBV3-1 (or the pseudogene TRBV3-2) and TRBJ1-1, with D possibly matching TRBD1 (5 bases). CDR1 is LGHDT, CDR2 YNNKEL, per germline (reference sequence). Trimming left V 8 bases short and J 0 bases short, with 10 bases between. The CDR3 sequence is 13 residues long.